Presented here are 10 T cell receptor beta chains from one specimen sequenced in a study of blood T cells in healthy people across ages (dated by TCRdb to between 2014 and 2016). The library was prepared using 5' RACE. The sequencer was an Illumina HiSeq 2500. A second about 7 to 11 cycle PCR used a sample-barcoded 5' primer and a J-beta primer mix. TCRdb passed the public sequencing reads through fastp at Q25 and MiXCR, retaining productive beta sequences. Rows are unified per CDR3 protein, each entry keeping the most common DNA and genes. The sample data list over 500,000 distinct CDR3 sequences, and 25% to 35% of these were observed just once. The ten largest clones capture about 3.3% of the sample. The same specimen was also included in a second study, on T cells of mothers and their children.

Sequencing was carried out using blood. All receptors derive from a boy younger than 10 in good health.

There are a few counts of this clonotype. The rearrangement links TRBV6-5 to TRBJ2-1; unclear D gene. CDR1 is MNHEY and CDR2 is SVGAGI in the germline V gene. V was pared by 2 bases and J by 6 bases, with 14 bases between. The length of the CDR3 is 15 residues. CDR3: CASSYEAVPGNEQFF. DNA of the CDR3: TGTGCCAGCAGTTACGAGGCAGTGCCGGGCAATGAGCAGTTCTTC.

The rearrangement links TRBV20-1 to TRBJ1-2; unclear D gene. Germline CDR1 reads DFQATT; CDR2 reads SNEGSKA (reference sequence). The CDR3 has 10 amino acids. Between the trimmed V and J ends, which lost 5 bases and 8 bases, there was a span of 9 bases. The chain's CDR3 is CSAQPGGYTF. DNA for the CDR3: TGCAGTGCTCAGCCCGGGGGCTACACCTTC.

A remark on this clonotype: A read error may account for a junction end that differs from germline. The gene calls are TRBV18 and TRBJ2-5; TRBD2 might be the D (5 bases). Germline CDR1 reads KGHSH; CDR2 reads LQKENI. CDR3 length: 18 amino acids. Here the CDR3 DNA reads TGTGCCAGCTCACCACTGGGAAGGAGAGGGCCGAACCAAGAGACCCGGTACTTC. Its protein is CASSPLGRRGPNQETRYF.

This clonotype appeared a few times. V is TRBV7-9 and J is TRBJ2-1; D unresolved. The CDR3 is 12 amino acids. CDR1 is SEHNR and CDR2 is FQNEAQ in the germline V gene (reference sequence). V shed 3 bases and J shed 10 bases, with 10 bases lying between them. In DNA form, the CDR3 reads TGTGCCAGCAGCTTTCAGAAGCAAGAGCAGTTCTTC. Its protein product is CASSFQKQEQFF.

This clonotype was counted ten times or more. The chain couples TRBV5-1 to TRBJ2-2, with a tentative D call TRBD2 (6 bases). V was pared by 2 bases and J by 1 base, with 12 bases between. The CDR3 covers 16 residues. The germline V gene has CDR1 SGHRS and CDR2 YFSETQ. CDR3 sequence (DNA): TGCGCCAGCAGCTTATTGGCGGGGCAGAACACCGGGGAGCTGTTTTTT. Translating it yields CASSLLAGQNTGELFF.

This chain uses TRBV6-5 with TRBJ1-1; tentative D call: TRBD1 (5 bases). Germline-derived CDR1 and CDR2 are MNHEY and SVGAGI. This CDR3 comprises 14 residues. The ends were cut back, 5 bases at V and 5 bases at J, with 15 bases in the middle. CDR3 coding DNA: TGTGCCAGCAGTCCACCTGGGGGAAGGACTGAAGCTTTCTTT. As protein: CASSPPGGRTEAFF.

This clonotype was counted at least ten times. This rearrangement joins TRBV14 to TRBJ2-1; TRBD1 aligns across 9 bases. After removal of 3 bases from V and 5 bases from J, the junction contained 8 bases not matched to a gene. The V gene's germline CDR1 is SGHDN and CDR2 FVKESK. This CDR3 comprises 16 residues. CDR3 DNA sequence: TGTGCCAGCAGCCATCTCTATGGACAGGGGAACAATGAGCAGTTCTTC. It specifies CASSHLYGQGNNEQFF.

The chain carries TRBV27 and TRBJ2-7, with TRBD2 as a possible D gene (6 bases). The CDR3 consists of 14 residues. Germline CDR1 and CDR2: MNHEY and SMNVEV (reference sequence). V shed 5 bases and J shed 3 bases, with 14 bases lying between them. The chain's CDR3 is CASSTLGTLYEQYF. The CDR3 region has the DNA TGTGCCAGCAGTACCCTCGGGACTCTCTACGAGCAGTACTTC.

The chain couples TRBV20-1 to TRBJ2-5, with TRBD1 matching 8 bases. The CDR3 is made up of 15 amino acids. Germline CDR1 and CDR2: DFQATT and SNEGSKA (reference sequence). With V trimmed by 6 bases and J by 2 bases, 11 bases remained unmatched. DNA for the CDR3: TGCAGTGCCGCCCGGTTCAGGGGGCGTCAAGAGACCCAGTACTTC. Protein: CSAARFRGRQETQYF.

In this sample, this clonotype turned up a few times. The chain is built from TRBV20-1 and TRBJ2-5; TRBD2 agrees at 11 bases. The CDR3 extends over 17 amino acids. V shed 1 base and J 2 bases; nucleotides not matched to a gene: 9. Germline V gives CDR1 DFQATT, CDR2 SNEGSKA (reference sequence). The CDR3 loop reads CSARVASGGITQETQYF. CDR3 nucleotide sequence: TGCAGTGCTAGAGTGGCTAGCGGGGGGATAACTCAAGAGACCCAGTACTTC.